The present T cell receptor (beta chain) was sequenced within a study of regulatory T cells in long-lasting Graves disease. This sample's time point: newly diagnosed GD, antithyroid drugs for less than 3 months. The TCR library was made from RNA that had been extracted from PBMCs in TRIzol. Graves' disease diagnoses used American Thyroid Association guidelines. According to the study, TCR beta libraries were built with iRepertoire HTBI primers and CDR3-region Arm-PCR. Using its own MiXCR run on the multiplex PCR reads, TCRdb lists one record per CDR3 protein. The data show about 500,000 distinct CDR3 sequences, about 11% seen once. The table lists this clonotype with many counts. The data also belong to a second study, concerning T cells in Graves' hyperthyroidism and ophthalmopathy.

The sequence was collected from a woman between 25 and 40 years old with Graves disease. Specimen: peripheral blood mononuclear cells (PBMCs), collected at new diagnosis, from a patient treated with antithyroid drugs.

CDR3 in DNA: TGTGCCAGCAGCCAGGGACTAGCGGGGGGGTTTTTTGTCGACCAGTACTTC. Amino acid sequence: CASSQGLAGGFFVDQYF. This chain joins TRBV3-1 and TRBJ2-5, with TRBD2 identical over 16 bases. This CDR3 has 17 residues. The germline CDR1 and CDR2 sequences are LGHDT and YNNKEL (reference sequence). Trimming at V came to 3 bases and at J to 10 bases, leaving 11 bases not matched to a gene.